This TCR beta chain was found in a study of blood T cell repertoires in COVID-19. Study background: Material from acute and convalescent COVID-19 was sourced from the United States, Italy and Spain. Nucleic acid was either cDNA or gDNA, and it came from T cells, B-cell-depleted T cells, or PBMCs.

V lost 1 base to trimming and J lost 1 base, with 20 bases between them. From germline, CDR1 is SGHAT and CDR2 FQNNGV. The CDR3 runs to 18 residues. Original handling: Scientists estimated how many nucleated cells there were by amplifying reference gene primers. The assay was immunoSEQ multiplex PCR, and TCRdb's table has in-frame clones only and misses some. Clone size and the V and J calls come from that table; the DNA yielded D and trimming. The sample records about 400,000 clones, roughly 86% being singletons. Sequencing was carried out using peripheral blood. V gene TRBV11-2 combines with J gene TRBJ2-7; D is ambiguous. The TCR comes from a human donor in a cohort sampled during active COVID-19. CDR3: CASSLGPPSAITSYEQYF. The DNA of the CDR3 is TGTGCCAGCAGCTTAGGACCTCCCAGCGCAATTACTTCCTACGAGCAGTACTTC.